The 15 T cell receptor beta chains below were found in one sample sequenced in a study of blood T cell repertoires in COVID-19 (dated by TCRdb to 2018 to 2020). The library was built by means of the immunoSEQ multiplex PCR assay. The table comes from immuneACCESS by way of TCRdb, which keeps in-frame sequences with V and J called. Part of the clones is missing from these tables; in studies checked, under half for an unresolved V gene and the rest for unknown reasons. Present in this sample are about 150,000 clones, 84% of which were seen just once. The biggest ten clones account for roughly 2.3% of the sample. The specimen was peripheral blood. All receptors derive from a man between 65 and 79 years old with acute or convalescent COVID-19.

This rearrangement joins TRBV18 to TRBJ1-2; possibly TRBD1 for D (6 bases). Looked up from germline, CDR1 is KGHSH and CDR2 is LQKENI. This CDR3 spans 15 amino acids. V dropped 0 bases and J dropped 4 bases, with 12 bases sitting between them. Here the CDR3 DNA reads TGTGCCAGCTCACCACCGGAGAAAGGGGGCTATGGCTACACCTTC. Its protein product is CASSPPEKGGYGYTF. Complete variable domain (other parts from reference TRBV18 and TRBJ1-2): NAGVMQNPRHLVRRRGQEARLRCSPMKGHSHVYWYRQLPEEGLKFMVYLQKENIIDESGMPKERFSAEFPKEGPSILRIQQVVRGDSAAYFCASSPPEKGGYGYTFGSGTRLTVV.

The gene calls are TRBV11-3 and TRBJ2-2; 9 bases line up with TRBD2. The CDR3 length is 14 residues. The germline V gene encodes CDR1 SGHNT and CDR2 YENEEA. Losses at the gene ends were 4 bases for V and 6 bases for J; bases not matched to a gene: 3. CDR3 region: CASSSGLAAGELFF. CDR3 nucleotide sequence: TGTGCCAGCAGCTCGGGACTAGCCGCCGGGGAGCTGTTTTTT.

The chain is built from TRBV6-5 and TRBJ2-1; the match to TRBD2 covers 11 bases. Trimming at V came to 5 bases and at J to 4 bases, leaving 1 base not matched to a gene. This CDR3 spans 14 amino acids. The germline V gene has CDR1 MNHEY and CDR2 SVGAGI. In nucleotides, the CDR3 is TGTGCCAGCAGTCGGACTAGCGGGTACAATGAGCAGTTCTTC. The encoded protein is CASSRTSGYNEQFF.

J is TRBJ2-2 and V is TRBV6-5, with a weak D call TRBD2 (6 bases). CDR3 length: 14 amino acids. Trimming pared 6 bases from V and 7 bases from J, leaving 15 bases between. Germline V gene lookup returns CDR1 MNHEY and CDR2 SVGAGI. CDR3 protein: CASSPSGGSGELFF. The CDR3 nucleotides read TGTGCCAGCAGCCCGTCCGGGGGAAGCGGGGAGCTGTTTTTT.

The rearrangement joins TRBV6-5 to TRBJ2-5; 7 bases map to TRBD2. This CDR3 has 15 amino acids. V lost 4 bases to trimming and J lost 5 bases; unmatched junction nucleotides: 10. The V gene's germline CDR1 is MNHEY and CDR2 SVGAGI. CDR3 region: CASSSPSGGGETQYF. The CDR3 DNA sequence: TGTGCCAGCAGTTCCCCTAGCGGTGGCGGGGAGACCCAGTACTTC.

The CDR3 DNA sequence: TGTGCCAGCTCACCACGAGCGGGGGAGGAGCAGTTCTTC. It codes for CASSPRAGEEQFF. The chain has TRBV18 and TRBJ2-1; 8 positions agree with TRBD2. Trimming cost V 1 base and J 10 bases; bases outside gene matches: 3. Per germline, CDR1 KGHSH and CDR2 LQKENI. The CDR3 length is 13 residues.

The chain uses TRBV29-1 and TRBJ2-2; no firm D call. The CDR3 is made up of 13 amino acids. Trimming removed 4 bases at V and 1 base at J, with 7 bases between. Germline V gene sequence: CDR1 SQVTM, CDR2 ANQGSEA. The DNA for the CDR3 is TGCAGCGTTGTTGCAGGGAACACCGGGGAGCTGTTTTTT. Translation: CSVVAGNTGELFF.

CDR3 coding DNA: TGTGCCAGCAGCCAAGGGACAGGGGTAACCGGGGAGCTGTTTTTT. Translation gives CASSQGTGVTGELFF. The chain recombines TRBV11-3 with TRBJ2-2; 10 nucleotides line up with TRBD1. CDR1 and CDR2 from the germline V gene are SGHNT and YENEEA. Trimming at V came to 5 bases and at J to 5 bases, leaving 5 bases not matched to a gene. The CDR3 is 15 amino acids.

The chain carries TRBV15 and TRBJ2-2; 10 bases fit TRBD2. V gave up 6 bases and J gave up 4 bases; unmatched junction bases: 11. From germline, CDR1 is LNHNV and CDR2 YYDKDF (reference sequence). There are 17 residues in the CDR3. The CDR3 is CATREGSGRASTGELFF. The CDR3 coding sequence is TGTGCCACCAGGGAGGGAAGCGGGAGGGCCAGCACCGGGGAGCTGTTTTTT.

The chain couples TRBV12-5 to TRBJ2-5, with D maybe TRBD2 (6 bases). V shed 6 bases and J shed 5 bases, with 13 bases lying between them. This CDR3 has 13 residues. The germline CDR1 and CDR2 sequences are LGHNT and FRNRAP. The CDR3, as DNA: TGTGCTAGTGGCGCGGGACTTTCGGAGACCCAGTACTTC. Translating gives CASGAGLSETQYF.

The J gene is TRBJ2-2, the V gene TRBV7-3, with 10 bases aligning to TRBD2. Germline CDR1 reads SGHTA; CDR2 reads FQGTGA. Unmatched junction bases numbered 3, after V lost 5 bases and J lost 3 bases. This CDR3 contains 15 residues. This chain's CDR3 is CASSPGLADTGELFF. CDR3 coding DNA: TGTGCCAGCAGCCCCGGACTAGCGGACACCGGGGAGCTGTTTTTT.

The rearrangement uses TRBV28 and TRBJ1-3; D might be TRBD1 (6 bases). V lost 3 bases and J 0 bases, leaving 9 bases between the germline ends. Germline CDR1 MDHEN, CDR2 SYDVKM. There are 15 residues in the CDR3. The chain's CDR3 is CASSFTGNSGNTIYF. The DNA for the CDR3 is TGTGCCAGCAGTTTCACAGGGAACTCTGGAAACACCATATATTTT.

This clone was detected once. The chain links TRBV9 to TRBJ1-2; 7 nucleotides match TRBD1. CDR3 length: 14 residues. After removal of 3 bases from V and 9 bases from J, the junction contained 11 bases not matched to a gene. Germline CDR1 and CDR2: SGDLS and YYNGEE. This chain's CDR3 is CASSAQNRGSSYTF. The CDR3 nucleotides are TGTGCCAGCAGCGCCCAGAACAGGGGTTCAAGCTACACCTTC.

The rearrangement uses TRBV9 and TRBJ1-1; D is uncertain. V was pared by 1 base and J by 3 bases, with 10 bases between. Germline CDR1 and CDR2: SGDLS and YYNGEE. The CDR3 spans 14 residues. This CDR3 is CASSVNLRDTEAFF. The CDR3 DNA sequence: TGTGCCAGCAGCGTAAATTTGAGGGACACTGAAGCTTTCTTT.

As DNA, the CDR3 is TGTGCCAGCAGCTATCGGGAATTTGAACTGTTTTTT. This encodes CASSYREFELFF. The chain uses TRBV7-9 and TRBJ1-4; D not resolved. Germline values: CDR1 SEHNR, CDR2 FQNEAQ (reference sequence). The V end lost 4 bases, the J end lost 12 bases, and 12 bases lay between the germline ends. The CDR3 runs to 12 residues. The entire variable domain, with the rest obtained from reference TRBV7-9 and TRBJ1-4, is as follows: DTGVSQNPRHKITKRGQNVTFRCDPISEHNRLYWYRQTLGQGPEFLTYFQNEAQLEKSRLLSDRFSAERPKGSFSTLEIQRTEQGDSAMYLCASSYREFELFFGSGTQLSVL.